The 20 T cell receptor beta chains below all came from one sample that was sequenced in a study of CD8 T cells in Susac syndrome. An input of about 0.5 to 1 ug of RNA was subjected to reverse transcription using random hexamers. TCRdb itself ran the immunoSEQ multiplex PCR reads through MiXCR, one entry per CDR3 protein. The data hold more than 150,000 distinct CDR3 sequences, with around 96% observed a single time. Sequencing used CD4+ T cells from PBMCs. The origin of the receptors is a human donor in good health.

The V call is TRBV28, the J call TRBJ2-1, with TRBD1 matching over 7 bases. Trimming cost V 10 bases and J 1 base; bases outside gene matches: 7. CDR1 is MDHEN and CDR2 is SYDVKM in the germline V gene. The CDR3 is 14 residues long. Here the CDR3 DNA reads TGTGCCACCTTGGCAGGGGGTTCCTACAATGAGCAGTTCTTC. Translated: CATLAGGSYNEQFF.

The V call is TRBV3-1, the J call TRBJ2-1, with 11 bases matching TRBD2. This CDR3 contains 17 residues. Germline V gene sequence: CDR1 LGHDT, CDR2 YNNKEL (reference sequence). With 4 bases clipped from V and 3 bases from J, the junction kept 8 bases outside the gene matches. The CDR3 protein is CASSRSLAGGHYNEQFF. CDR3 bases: TGTGCCAGCAGCCGGAGCCTAGCGGGGGGACACTACAATGAGCAGTTCTTC.

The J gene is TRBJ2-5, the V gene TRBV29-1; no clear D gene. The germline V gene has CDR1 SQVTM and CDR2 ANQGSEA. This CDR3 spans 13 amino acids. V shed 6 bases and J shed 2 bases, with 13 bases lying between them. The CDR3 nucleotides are TGCAGCGTCTCGGTCGGGCCTCAAGAGACCCAGTACTTC. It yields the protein CSVSVGPQETQYF.

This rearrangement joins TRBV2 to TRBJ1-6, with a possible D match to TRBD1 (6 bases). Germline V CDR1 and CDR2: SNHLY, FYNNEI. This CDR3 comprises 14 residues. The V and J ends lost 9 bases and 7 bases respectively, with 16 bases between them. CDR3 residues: CARQGGPGNSPLHF. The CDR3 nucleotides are TGTGCCAGACAGGGAGGTCCGGGGAATTCACCCCTCCACTTT.

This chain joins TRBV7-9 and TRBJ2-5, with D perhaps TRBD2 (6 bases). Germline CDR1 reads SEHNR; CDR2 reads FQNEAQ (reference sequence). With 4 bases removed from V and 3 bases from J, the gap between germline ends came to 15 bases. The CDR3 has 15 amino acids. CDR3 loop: CASSSSGRREETQYF. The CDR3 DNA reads TGTGCCAGCAGCTCCAGCGGGCGCCGGGAAGAGACCCAGTACTTC.

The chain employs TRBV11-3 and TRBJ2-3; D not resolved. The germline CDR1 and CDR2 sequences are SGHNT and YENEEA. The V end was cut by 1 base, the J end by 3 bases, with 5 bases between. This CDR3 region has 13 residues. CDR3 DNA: TGTGCCAGCAGCTTAGGGGAAACAGATACGCAGTATTTT. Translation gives CASSLGETDTQYF.

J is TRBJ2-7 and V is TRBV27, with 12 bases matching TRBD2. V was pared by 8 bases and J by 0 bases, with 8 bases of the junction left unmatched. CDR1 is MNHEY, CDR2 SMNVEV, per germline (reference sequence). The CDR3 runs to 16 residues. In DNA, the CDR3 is TGTGCCAGCGGACTAGCGGGGACCCAGGGCTCCTACGAGCAGTACTTC. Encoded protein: CASGLAGTQGSYEQYF.

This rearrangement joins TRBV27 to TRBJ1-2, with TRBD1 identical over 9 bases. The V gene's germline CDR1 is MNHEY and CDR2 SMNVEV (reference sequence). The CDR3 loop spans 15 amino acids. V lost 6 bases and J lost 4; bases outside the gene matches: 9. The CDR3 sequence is CASSPRTGVGYGYTF. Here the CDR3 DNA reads TGTGCCAGCAGCCCTAGGACAGGGGTAGGCTATGGCTACACCTTC.

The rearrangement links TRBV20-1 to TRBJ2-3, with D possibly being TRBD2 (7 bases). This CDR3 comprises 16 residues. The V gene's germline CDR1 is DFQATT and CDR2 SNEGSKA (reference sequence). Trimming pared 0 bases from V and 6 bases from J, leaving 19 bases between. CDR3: CSARDLRGLNPDTQYF. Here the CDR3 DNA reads TGCAGTGCTAGAGATTTGCGGGGGCTGAATCCGGATACGCAGTATTTT.

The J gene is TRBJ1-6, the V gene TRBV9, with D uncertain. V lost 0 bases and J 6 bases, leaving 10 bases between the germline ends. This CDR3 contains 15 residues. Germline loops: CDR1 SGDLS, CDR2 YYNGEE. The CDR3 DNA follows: TGTGCCAGCAGCGTAGATGGAACAGCTAATTCACCCCTCCACTTT. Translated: CASSVDGTANSPLHF.

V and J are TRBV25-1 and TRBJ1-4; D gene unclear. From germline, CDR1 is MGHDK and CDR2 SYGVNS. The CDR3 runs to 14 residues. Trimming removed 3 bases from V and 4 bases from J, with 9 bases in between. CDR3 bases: TGTGCCAGCAGTGAGTCCGGGTTTAATGAAAAACTGTTTTTT. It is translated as CASSESGFNEKLFF. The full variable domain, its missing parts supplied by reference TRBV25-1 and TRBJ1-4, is EADIYQTPRYLVIGTGKKITLECSQTMGHDKMYWYQQDPGMELHLIHYSYGVNSTEKGDLSSESTVSRIRTEHFPLTLESARPSHTSQYLCASSESGFNEKLFFGSGTQLSVL.

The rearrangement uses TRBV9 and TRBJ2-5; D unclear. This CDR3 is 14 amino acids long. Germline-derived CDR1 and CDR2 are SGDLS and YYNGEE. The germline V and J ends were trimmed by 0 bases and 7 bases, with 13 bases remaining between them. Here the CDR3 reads CASSVEVLMGTQYF. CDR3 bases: TGTGCCAGCAGCGTAGAGGTCCTGATGGGGACCCAGTACTTC.

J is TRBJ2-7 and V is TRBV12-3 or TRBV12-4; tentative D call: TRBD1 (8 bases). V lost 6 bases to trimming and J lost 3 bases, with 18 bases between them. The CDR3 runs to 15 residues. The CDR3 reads CASSAAQGGFYEQYF. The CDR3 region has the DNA TGTGCCAGCAGCGCCGCACAGGGGGGGTTCTACGAGCAGTACTTC.

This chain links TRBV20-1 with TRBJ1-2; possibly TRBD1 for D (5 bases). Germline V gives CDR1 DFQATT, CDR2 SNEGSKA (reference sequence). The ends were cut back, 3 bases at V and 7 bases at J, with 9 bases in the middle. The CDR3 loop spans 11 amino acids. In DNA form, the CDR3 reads TGCAGTGCTAGCAGGGCGGCTGGCTACACCTTC. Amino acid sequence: CSASRAAGYTF.

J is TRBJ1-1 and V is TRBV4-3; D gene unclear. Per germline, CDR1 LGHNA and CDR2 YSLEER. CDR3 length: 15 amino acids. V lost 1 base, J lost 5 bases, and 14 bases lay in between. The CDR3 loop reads CASSQVGSGETEAFF. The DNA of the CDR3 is TGCGCCAGCAGCCAAGTCGGGTCCGGGGAGACTGAAGCTTTCTTT.

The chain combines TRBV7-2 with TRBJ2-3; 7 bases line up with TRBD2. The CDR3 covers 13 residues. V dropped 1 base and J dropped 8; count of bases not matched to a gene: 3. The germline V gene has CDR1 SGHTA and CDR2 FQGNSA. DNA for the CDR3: TGTGCCAGCAGCTTAGGATCGGGGGGTACGCAGTATTTT. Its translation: CASSLGSGGTQYF.

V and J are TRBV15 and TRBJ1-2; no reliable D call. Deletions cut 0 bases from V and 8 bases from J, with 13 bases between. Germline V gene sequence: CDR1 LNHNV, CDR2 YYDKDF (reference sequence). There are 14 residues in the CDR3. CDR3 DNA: TGTGCCACCAGCAGAGATCGTGGAGGGAACGGCTACACCTTC. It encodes CATSRDRGGNGYTF.

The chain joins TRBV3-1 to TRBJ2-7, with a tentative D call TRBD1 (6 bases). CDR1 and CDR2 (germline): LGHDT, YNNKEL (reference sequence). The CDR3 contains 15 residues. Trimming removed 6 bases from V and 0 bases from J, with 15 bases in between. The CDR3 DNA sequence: TGTGCCAGCAGTCCTCGGGACAAGGGCTCCTACGAGCAGTACTTC. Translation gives CASSPRDKGSYEQYF.

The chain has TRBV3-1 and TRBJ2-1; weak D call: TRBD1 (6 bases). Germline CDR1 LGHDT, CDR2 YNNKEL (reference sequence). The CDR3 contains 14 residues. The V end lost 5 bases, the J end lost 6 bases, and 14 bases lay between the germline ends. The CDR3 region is CASSRTATSNEQFF. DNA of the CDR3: TGTGCCAGCAGCAGGACAGCCACCTCCAATGAGCAGTTCTTC.

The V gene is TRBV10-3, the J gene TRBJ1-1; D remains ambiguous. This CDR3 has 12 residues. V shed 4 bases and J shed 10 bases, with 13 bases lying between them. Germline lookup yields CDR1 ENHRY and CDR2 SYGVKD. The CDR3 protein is CAISADSLGAFF. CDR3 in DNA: TGTGCCATCAGTGCGGACTCCTTAGGAGCTTTCTTT.